The present TCR beta chain was sequenced within a study of blood T cells in healthy people across ages. Samples had at least 7 million PBMCs isolated from them. Primers used in a second PCR of about 7 to 12 cycles were a sample-barcoded 5' primer and a J-beta primer mix. One entry per CDR3 protein, called by TCRdb with MiXCR from the 5' RACE reads. The profile shows hundreds of thousands of distinct CDR3 sequences, 45% to 50% of them singletons. This CDR3 has 14 amino acids. V dropped 0 bases and J dropped 4 bases, with 9 bases sitting between them. CDR1 and CDR2 (germline): SGHTA, FQGNSA. This clonotype was recorded at least ten times.

The sequenced sample consisted of blood. The rearrangement joins TRBV7-2 to TRBJ1-2; D remains ambiguous. The source is a woman aged 60-70 years in good health. The CDR3 nucleotides are TGTGCCAGCAGCTTAGCTTCCGGCCGCTATGGCTACACCTTC. Translation: CASSLASGRYGYTF. The variable domain in full, with the rest retrieved from reference TRBV7-2 and TRBJ1-2, is GAGVSQSPSNKVTEKGKDVELRCDPISGHTALYWYRQSLGQGLEFLIYFQGNSAPDKSGLPSDRFSAERTGGSVSTLTIQRTQQEDSAVYLCASSLASGRYGYTFGSGTRLTVV.